Listed below are T cell receptor beta chains from one sample, sequenced in a study of cytomegalovirus exposure and HLA in healthy donors. Assay: immunoSEQ multiplex PCR; the TCRdb copy retains only in-frame clones and omits some. The sample gives fewer than 200,000 clones, less than 95% of which show up once; roughly 3% is in the top ten. Specimen: PBMCs. All receptors come from a woman aged 18-29 years in good health and CMV-seropositive. CDR3s include the opening cysteine and the closing phenylalanine or tryptophan. Clone size is stated in some rows and not others, as once, few, many or a class when expanded.

v_call: TRBV19; j_call: TRBJ2-7; clone_size: -; cdr3_aa: CASSPGSQGTYEQYF
v_call: TRBV2; j_call: TRBJ2-5; clone_size: -; cdr3_aa: CASKREVAAQETQYF
v_call: TRBV5-6; j_call: TRBJ2-1; clone_size: -; cdr3_aa: CASTKFSGSYNEQFF
v_call: TRBV6-4; j_call: TRBJ2-3; clone_size: once; cdr3_aa: CASSEGGQGGADTQYF
v_call: TRBV28; j_call: TRBJ1-1; clone_size: -; cdr3_aa: CASPPTGGSLNTEAFF
v_call: TRBV7-2; j_call: TRBJ2-1; clone_size: -; cdr3_aa: CASSLALDRERSYNEQFF
v_call: TRBV21-1; j_call: TRBJ2-6; clone_size: few; cdr3_aa: CASSGRASSGANVLTF
v_call: TRBV2; j_call: TRBJ2-7; clone_size: -; cdr3_aa: CASRETGGLGDFGQYF
v_call: TRBV15; j_call: TRBJ1-2; clone_size: few; cdr3_aa: CATSREGTGYTF
v_call: TRBV5-4; j_call: TRBJ1-1; clone_size: -; cdr3_aa: CASSGQAAEAFF
v_call: TRBV7-9; j_call: TRBJ2-1; clone_size: -; cdr3_aa: CASSLNIVSYNEQFF
v_call: TRBV30; j_call: TRBJ2-3; clone_size: few; cdr3_aa: CAWSVQTGGTDTQYF
v_call: TRBV7-3; j_call: TRBJ2-1; clone_size: -; cdr3_aa: CASSLEGLGLRDEQFF
v_call: TRBV7-9; j_call: TRBJ2-7; clone_size: -; cdr3_aa: CASSPGLAGVLYEQYF
v_call: TRBV6-4; j_call: TRBJ1-5; clone_size: once; cdr3_aa: CATAGRQGHF
v_call: TRBV6-5; j_call: TRBJ1-5; clone_size: -; cdr3_aa: CASSYWDRGPGQPQHF
v_call: TRBV7-9; j_call: TRBJ1-1; clone_size: -; cdr3_aa: CASSLRSRNTEAFF
v_call: TRBV7-6; j_call: TRBJ2-3; clone_size: medium-sized; cdr3_aa: CASSATTSGRTDTQYF
v_call: TRBV5-1; j_call: TRBJ1-2; clone_size: -; cdr3_aa: CASSLNPRQGNYGYTF
v_call: TRBV4-2; j_call: TRBJ1-5; clone_size: -; cdr3_aa: CASSQGQGGQPQHF
v_call: TRBV6-1; j_call: TRBJ1-1; clone_size: -; cdr3_aa: CASSPYSGTPVEAFF
v_call: TRBV27; j_call: TRBJ1-2; clone_size: -; cdr3_aa: CASRPRDRGGGYTF
v_call: TRBV28; j_call: TRBJ2-3; clone_size: -; cdr3_aa: CASRPGTRYTQYF
v_call: TRBV5-1; j_call: TRBJ1-2; clone_size: -; cdr3_aa: CASSLSGDGYTF
v_call: TRBV20-1; j_call: TRBJ2-2; clone_size: -; cdr3_aa: CSAPRAGELFF
v_call: TRBV4-1; j_call: TRBJ2-7; clone_size: -; cdr3_aa: CASSQEPQGNHEQYF
v_call: TRBV29-1; j_call: TRBJ2-3; clone_size: -; cdr3_aa: CSGPTSGGDTQYF
v_call: TRBV4-1; j_call: TRBJ2-7; clone_size: few; cdr3_aa: CASSQVPENYEQYF
v_call: TRBV14; j_call: TRBJ2-7; clone_size: -; cdr3_aa: CASSRAGTGAYEQYF
v_call: TRBV28; j_call: TRBJ2-7; clone_size: -; cdr3_aa: CASLRETGGREQYF
v_call: TRBV30; j_call: TRBJ1-1; clone_size: -; cdr3_aa: CVCEGAVSEAFF
v_call: TRBV19; j_call: TRBJ2-1; clone_size: -; cdr3_aa: CASSSQGAQHNEQFF
v_call: TRBV28; j_call: TRBJ2-1; clone_size: -; cdr3_aa: CASSLIPAGGATNEQFF
v_call: TRBV2; j_call: TRBJ1-2; clone_size: -; cdr3_aa: CASRDLGGGYTF
v_call: TRBV2; j_call: TRBJ1-1; clone_size: -; cdr3_aa: CASSEAYRRNTEAFF
v_call: TRBV9; j_call: TRBJ2-3; clone_size: -; cdr3_aa: CASGSRGASTDTQYF
v_call: TRBV29-1; j_call: TRBJ2-1; clone_size: -; cdr3_aa: CSVAGWYNEQFF
v_call: TRBV4-1; j_call: TRBJ1-1; clone_size: -; cdr3_aa: CASSQISPDRSTEAFF